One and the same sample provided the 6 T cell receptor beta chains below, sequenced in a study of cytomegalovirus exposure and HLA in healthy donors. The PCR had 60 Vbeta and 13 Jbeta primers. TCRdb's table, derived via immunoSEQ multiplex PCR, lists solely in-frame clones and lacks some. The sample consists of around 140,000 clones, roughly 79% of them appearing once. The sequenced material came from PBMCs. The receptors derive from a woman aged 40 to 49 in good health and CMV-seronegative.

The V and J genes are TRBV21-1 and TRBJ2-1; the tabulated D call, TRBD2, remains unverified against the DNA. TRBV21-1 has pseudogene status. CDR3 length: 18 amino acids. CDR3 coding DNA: TGTGCCAGCAGCGTACGATGTAGCGGGAGGGGCCCGTTCAATGAGCAGTTCTTC. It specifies CASSVRCSGRGPFNEQFF.

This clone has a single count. CDR3: CASSNLPSGSYEQYF. CDR3 nucleotides: TGTGCCAGCAGCAATCTTCCTAGCGGGAGCTACGAGCAGTACTTC. The V call is TRBV21-1, the J call TRBJ2-7; the table gives TRBD2 as D, unverified against the DNA. TRBV21-1 is reported as a pseudogene. The CDR3 loop spans 15 amino acids.

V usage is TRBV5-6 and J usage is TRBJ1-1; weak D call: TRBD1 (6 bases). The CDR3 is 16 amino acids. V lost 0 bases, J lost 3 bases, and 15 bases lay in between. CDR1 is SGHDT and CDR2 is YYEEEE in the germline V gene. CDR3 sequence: CASSLAGQGLYTEAFF. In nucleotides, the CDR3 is TGTGCCAGCAGCTTGGCGGGGCAGGGGTTGTACACTGAAGCTTTCTTT.

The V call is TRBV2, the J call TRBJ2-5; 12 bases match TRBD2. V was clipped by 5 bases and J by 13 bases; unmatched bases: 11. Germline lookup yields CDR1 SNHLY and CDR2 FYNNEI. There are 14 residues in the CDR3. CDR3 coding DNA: TGTGCCAGCAGTACGACTAGCGGGAGCTTAGAGCCGTACTTC. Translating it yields CASSTTSGSLEPYF.

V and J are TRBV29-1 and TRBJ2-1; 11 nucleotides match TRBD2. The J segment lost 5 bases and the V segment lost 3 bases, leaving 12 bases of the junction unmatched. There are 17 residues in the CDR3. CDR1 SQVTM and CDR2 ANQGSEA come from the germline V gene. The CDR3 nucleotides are TGCAGCGTTGATAGTTTCGGAGGACTAGCGGGCAACAATGAGCAGTTCTTC. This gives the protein CSVDSFGGLAGNNEQFF.

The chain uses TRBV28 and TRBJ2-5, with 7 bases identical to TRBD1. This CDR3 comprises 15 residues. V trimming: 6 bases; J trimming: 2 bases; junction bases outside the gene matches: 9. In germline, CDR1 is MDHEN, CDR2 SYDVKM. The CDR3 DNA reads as TGTGCCAGCAGCCGAACCGGGACAGCTCAAGAGACCCAGTACTTC. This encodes CASSRTGTAQETQYF. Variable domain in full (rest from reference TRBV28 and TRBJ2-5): DVKVTQSSRYLVKRTGEKVFLECVQDMDHENMFWYRQDPGLGLRLIYFSYDVKMKEKGDIPEGYSVSREKKERFSLILESASTNQTSMYLCASSRTGTAQETQYFGPGTRLLVL.